The entry below describes one TCR beta chain. Its target is unknown. Trimming at V came to 6 bases and at J to 4 bases, leaving 4 bases not matched to a gene. Germline V gives CDR1 SNHLY, CDR2 FYNNEI. The CDR3 has 14 residues. The sample comes from a study of cytomegalovirus exposure and HLA in healthy donors. Study information: Findings of an earlier analysis included over 95 million unique TCR beta sequences from 170 million or so T cells. Early release data held 75 million to 100 million unique TCRs from HLA-typed donors. Study outcomes and limitations: Confirmation was obtained in vitro that three CMV-associated chains are specific for CMV antigens. Equally common other TCR beta chains were less clonally expanded than HLA-associated ones, a later analysis found.

Use of 60 Vbeta and 13 Jbeta primers characterized the PCR. Generated by immunoSEQ multiplex PCR, the TCRdb table keeps only in-frame clones and is missing some. The sample lists around 220,000 clones; 60% to 85% were seen once. The clonotype was recovered from a man aged 35 to 55 in good health and CMV-seronegative. The material sequenced was PBMCs. This chain joins TRBV2 and TRBJ2-3; TRBD2 agrees at 10 bases. CDR3 region: CASRAGTSADTQYF. As DNA, the CDR3 is TGTGCCAGCAGGGCCGGGACTAGCGCAGATACGCAGTATTTT.